This record concerns one T cell receptor beta chain sequence. Its matching antigen is unknown. The V gene's germline CDR1 is SGHDT and CDR2 YYEEEE. The CDR3 has 14 residues. Trimming pared 4 bases from V and 0 bases from J, leaving 7 bases between. This sample is part of a study of cytotoxic CD8 clonotypes in ibrutinib-treated CLL. Study as a whole: By median about 69 months, approximately 12 had progressed and around 14 stayed remitted; responses had been 2 complete and roughly 24 partial.

TCRdb's copy holds only in-frame clones and misses some; the assay was immunoSEQ multiplex PCR. There are 65,000 to 85,000 clones in the sample; about nine tenths occur only once, and approximately 3.1% lies in the top ten. Findings and limits, study-wide: Sample timing was unmatched between remission and later-progressing patients; lymph nodes unstudied.

This clonotype was sampled from a human donor with chronic lymphocytic leukemia. The chain uses TRBV5-6 and TRBJ1-4; D gene unclear. Here the sequenced sample was PBMCs, taken after 12 months of ibrutinib treatment. CDR3 region: CASSMGATNEKLFF. CDR3 DNA sequence: TGTGCCAGCAGCATGGGTGCAACTAATGAAAAACTGTTTTTT.